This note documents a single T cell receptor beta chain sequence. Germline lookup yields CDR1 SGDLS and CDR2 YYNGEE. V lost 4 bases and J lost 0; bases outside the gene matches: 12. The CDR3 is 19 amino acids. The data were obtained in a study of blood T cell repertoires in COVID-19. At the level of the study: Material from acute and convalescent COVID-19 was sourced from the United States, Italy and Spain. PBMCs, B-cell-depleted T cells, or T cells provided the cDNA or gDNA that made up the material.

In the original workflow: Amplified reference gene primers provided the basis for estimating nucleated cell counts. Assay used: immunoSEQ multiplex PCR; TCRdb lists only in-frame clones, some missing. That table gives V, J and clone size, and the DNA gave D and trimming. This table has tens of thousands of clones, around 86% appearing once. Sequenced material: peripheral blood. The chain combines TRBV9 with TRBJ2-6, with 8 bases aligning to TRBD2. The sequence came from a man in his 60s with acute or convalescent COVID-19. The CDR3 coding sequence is TGTGCCAGCAGCCCCCCGGGAGGGCCCTTCCCCTCTGGGGCCAACGTCCTGACTTTC. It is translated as CASSPPGGPFPSGANVLTF.